The source of this T cell receptor (beta chain) is a study of cytomegalovirus exposure and HLA in healthy donors. The PCR contained 60 Vbeta and 13 Jbeta primers. Sequencing was performed with immunoSEQ multiplex PCR; in TCRdb, only in-frame clones are kept and a portion is missing. The sample has approximately 150,000 clones, more than 70% seen once. This CDR3 has 17 residues. The J segment lost 1 base and the V segment lost 4 bases, leaving 9 bases of the junction unmatched. Germline values: CDR1 MGHRA, CDR2 YSYEKL. The receptor was isolated from a woman aged 60 to 75 in good health and CMV-seronegative. The specimen sequenced was PBMCs. This chain joins TRBV4-1 and TRBJ2-2, with 7 bases lining up with TRBD2. CDR3 in amino acids: CASSPSGGGWNTGELFF. In nucleotides, the CDR3 is TGCGCCAGCAGCCCCTCTGGCGGGGGATGGAACACCGGGGAGCTGTTTTTT.